This TCR beta chain was recovered during a study of PD-1 blockade in mismatch repair-deficient tumors. Study-level information: Enrolled about 2013-2016, patients had progressing, pretreated mismatch repair-deficient cancers of about a dozen types.

Every patient had mismatch repair deficiency by PCR or immunohistochemistry. A remark on this clone: What it recognizes is unknown.

Regarding the study as a whole: Tumor-resident clones, often undetectable pretreatment in blood, expanded then contracted after pembrolizumab.

Germline CDR1 SNHLY, CDR2 FYNNEI. The trim removed 1 base at V and 2 bases at J, leaving 4 bases unmatched. The CDR3 totals 15 residues. Some clones are missing from TCRdb's copy, which holds only in-frame ones; the method was immunoSEQ multiplex PCR. The repertoire has more than 30,000 clones, around 84% of them found once; the top ten carry roughly 4%. The TCR originated in an adult with mismatch repair-deficient cancer. The J gene is TRBJ2-7, the V gene TRBV2; TRBD1 matches 8 bases. This material consisted of peripheral blood, taken about 76 weeks after starting pembrolizumab. The CDR3 loop is CASSEEDRAPYEQYF. The CDR3 bases are TGTGCCAGCAGTGAAGAGGACAGGGCTCCCTACGAGCAGTACTTC.